This T cell receptor beta chain derives from a study of identifying expanded T cells in peripheral blood. Regarding the study as a whole: About 1.2 clones differed between technical replicates, versus approximately 17 and 20 over time. Across healthy donors, higher total template counts meant significantly greater roughly 2-week count variance.

No infections or other immune events were documented during collection. V was clipped by 7 bases and J by 0 bases, with 15 bases between them. The germline V gene has CDR1 MNHNY and CDR2 SVGAGI (reference sequence). The CDR3 has 15 amino acids. Libraries were prepared by immunoSEQ multiplex PCR; TCRdb keeps only in-frame clonotypes and omits some of them. The data contain about 52,000 clones, roughly 82% of them seen just once; the ten biggest clones take up less than 15%. A note on this clone: What it recognizes is unknown.

The chain joins TRBV6-6 to TRBJ1-2; a possible D gene is TRBD1 (5 bases). Input material: blood. The receptor's source is a person aged 18 to 75 in good health. The CDR3 sequence: CASNMGGSANYGYTF. The CDR3 DNA is TGTGCCAGCAATATGGGGGGGTCAGCTAACTATGGCTACACCTTC.